The 9 T cell receptor beta chains below all came from one sample that was sequenced in a study of monozygotic twins with inflammatory bowel disease. TCRdb re-called the 5' RACE reads, yielding one record per CDR3 amino acid sequence without DNA. The data include about 210,000 distinct CDR3 sequences; the top ten clones carry approximately 1.6%. Material for sequencing was blood. These TCRs come from a human donor with ulcerative colitis or Crohn's disease, or a healthy co-twin of an affected twin (not recorded which).

CDR3 region: CASSPGRFGVGKNTEAFF. V gene TRBV5-4 combines with J gene TRBJ1-1; TCRdb's assignment of TRBD1 cannot be checked, as there is no DNA. This CDR3 is 18 amino acids long. Looked up from germline, CDR1 is SGHNT and CDR2 is YYREEE (reference sequence).

This chain links TRBV3-1 with TRBJ2-1; absent DNA, TCRdb's TRBD2 call cannot be checked. CDR3 size: 17 residues. CDR1 is LGHDT, CDR2 YNNKEL, per germline (reference sequence). Here the CDR3 reads CASSQVGEQSSYNEQFF.

The gene calls are TRBV28 and TRBJ2-3; checking the TCRdb D call of TRBD2 is not possible without DNA. The CDR3 spans 14 residues. Germline CDR1 and CDR2: MDHEN and SYDVKM. CDR3 region: CASSSSGGTDTQYF.

The chain uses TRBV11-3 and TRBJ2-2; no DNA is available, so the TRBD1 call from TCRdb remains unchecked. CDR1 is SGHNT, CDR2 YENEEA, per germline. This CDR3 is 16 amino acids long. CDR3 amino acids: CASSLDWDAPTGELFF. Full variable domain (remainder filled in from reference TRBV11-3 and TRBJ2-2): EAGVVQSPRYKIIEKKQPVAFWCNPISGHNTLYWYLQNLGQGPELLIRYENEEAVDDSQLPKDRFSAERLKGVDSTLKIQPAELGDSAVYLCASSLDWDAPTGELFFGEGSRLTVL.

The chain carries TRBV7-9 and TRBJ2-7; the TCRdb call, TRBD1, lacks DNA for checking. This CDR3 comprises 14 residues. CDR1 SEHNR and CDR2 FQNEAQ come from the germline V gene (reference sequence). The CDR3 is CASSLRADSYEQYF.

This chain connects TRBV20-1 to TRBJ2-5. Germline CDR1 reads DFQATT; CDR2 reads SNEGSKA (reference sequence). The CDR3 runs to 12 residues. CDR3 sequence: CSARLQRGTQYF.

The genes are TRBV6-5 and TRBJ1-5; TCRdb outputs TRBD1, but without DNA this stays unchecked. Germline assignment: CDR1 MNHEY and CDR2 SVGAGI. The length of the CDR3 is 16 residues. This CDR3 is CASSSARQGSSQPQHF.

J is TRBJ2-3 and V is TRBV20-1; absent DNA, TCRdb's TRBD1 call cannot be checked. Germline CDR1 DFQATT, CDR2 SNEGSKA (reference sequence). The CDR3 has 18 residues. The CDR3 spells CSARGLWSRDIYTDTQYF.

CDR3 region: CSARGSTGGYTF. The chain is built from TRBV20-1 and TRBJ1-2. The CDR3 is 12 amino acids. CDR1 is DFQATT, CDR2 SNEGSKA, per germline (reference sequence).